This T cell receptor (beta chain) was found in a study of human T cells and chemical hapten exposure. Study in general: The sensitizer, 2% DPC, was used on roughly 2 cm by roughly 2 cm of upper inner arm skin. Patients, a majority of them female, were diagnosed with alopecia areata, totalis or universalis.

The study, taken as a whole, reports: Alopecia affected the donors, so their immune response may differ from healthy people's.

The time point: patch test 1, 2 weeks after DPC sensitization. This sample's treatment: therapeutic diphenylcyclopropenone sensitization with weekly scalp DPC. In regard to this clonotype: Its antigen is unknown.

The ends were cut back, 4 bases at V and 2 bases at J, with 9 bases in the middle. The CDR3 runs 14 residues. Germline values: CDR1 SGHDN, CDR2 FVKESK. How the authors handled the data: Individual samples carried between about 23,224 and 750,000 TCRs, with more than 95,000 as the median. TCRdb reprocessed the RACE reads via MiXCR and lists one record per CDR3 protein. These V and J calls derive from TCRdb rather than the authors' analysis. The sample has 300,000 to 400,000 distinct CDR3 sequences, 6% to 8.5% seen once. This specimen was whole blood, taken in connection with sensitization to the hapten diphenylcyclopropenone (DPC). The clonotype originates from a woman aged 18-35 years with alopecia areata. Some clones in this sample may be carry-over from other donors' samples. The rearrangement links TRBV14 to TRBJ1-3; D perhaps matches TRBD1 (6 bases). CDR3 in amino acids: CASSLSGAGNTIYF. The DNA for the CDR3 is TGTGCCAGCAGCCTTTCAGGGGCTGGAAACACCATATATTTT. Full variable domain (rest looked up from reference TRBV14 and TRBJ1-3): EAGVTQFPSHSVIEKGQTVTLRCDPISGHDNLYWYRRVMGKEIKFLLHFVKESKQDESGMPNNRFLAERTGGTYSTLKVQPAELEDSGVYFCASSLSGAGNTIYFGEGSWLTVV.